The TCR beta chain described here comes from a study of human T cells and chemical hapten exposure. About the research overall: Sensitization applied 2% DPC to roughly 2 cm by roughly 2 cm of upper inner arm skin. General observations from the study: Clustering by CDR3 similarity yielded significantly more large clusters from expanded TCRs than controls.

Trimming took 7 bases from V and 2 from J; bases not matched to a gene: 12. Germline CDR1 is SQVTM and CDR2 is ANQGSEA. The CDR3 spans 15 residues. With regard to this clonotype: Its antigen is undetermined.

Unique molecular identifiers were affixed to discrete cDNA molecules within the library. TCRdb re-analysed the RACE reads in MiXCR, keeping a single row per CDR3 protein. The data show some 70,000 distinct CDR3 sequences, with around a third seen just once and 8.9% held by the top ten. Time point here: patch test 1, 2 weeks after DPC sensitization. Indicated treatment: therapeutic diphenylcyclopropenone sensitization with weekly scalp DPC. At every patch-test visit, blood was drawn before the patch test was applied. This chain links TRBV29-1 with TRBJ2-5; 8 bases match TRBD1. The source was whole blood, collected in connection with sensitization to the hapten diphenylcyclopropenone (DPC). The TCR was taken from a man in his forties with alopecia areata. Some clones in this sample may be carry-over from other donors' samples. The CDR3 region is CSAIQGALPQETQYF. The CDR3 coding sequence is TGCAGCGCCATCCAGGGGGCCCTTCCTCAAGAGACCCAGTACTTC.